This T cell receptor beta chain came from a study of T cell changes during pregnancy in multiple sclerosis. The CDR3 length is 14 residues. Trimming left V 0 bases short and J 8 bases short, with 16 bases between. Germline V CDR1 and CDR2: GTSNPN, SVGIG (reference sequence). The assay was immunoSEQ multiplex PCR, and TCRdb's table has in-frame clones only and misses some. Of tens of thousands of clones in the sample, 85% to 95% were seen once. Specimen: CD4+ T cells from peripheral blood mononuclear cells, collected in the second trimester of pregnancy. This chain uses TRBV30 with TRBJ1-2; D is perhaps TRBD1 (6 bases). The TCR originated in a female donor with multiple sclerosis, enrolled in a pregnancy study. The CDR3 DNA follows: TGTGCCTGGAGTGTATCGGCACCCAGGGGAGGCTACACCTTC. Residues: CAWSVSAPRGGYTF.